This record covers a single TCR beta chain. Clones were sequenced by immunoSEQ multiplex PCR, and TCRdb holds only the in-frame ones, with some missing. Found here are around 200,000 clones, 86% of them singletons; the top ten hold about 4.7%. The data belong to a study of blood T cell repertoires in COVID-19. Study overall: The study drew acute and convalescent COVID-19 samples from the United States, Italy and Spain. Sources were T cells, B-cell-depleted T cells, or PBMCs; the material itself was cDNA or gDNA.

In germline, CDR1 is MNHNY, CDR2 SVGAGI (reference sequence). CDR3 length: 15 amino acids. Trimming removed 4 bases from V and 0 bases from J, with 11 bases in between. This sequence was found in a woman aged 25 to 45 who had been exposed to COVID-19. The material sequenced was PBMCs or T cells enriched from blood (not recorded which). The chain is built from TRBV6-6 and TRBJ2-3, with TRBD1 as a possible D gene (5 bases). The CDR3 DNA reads TGTGCCAGCAGTTTAAGACAGACGAGCACAGATACGCAGTATTTT. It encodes CASSLRQTSTDTQYF.